This passage covers 16 T cell receptor beta chains from one sample sequenced in a study of CD8+CD57+ T cells in acquired aplastic anemia. Using genomic DNA as the template, TCR beta VDJ and CDR3 profiling was carried out. TCRdb redid the calling of the reads with MiXCR, one entry per CDR3 protein. The table records roughly 250,000 distinct CDR3 sequences, around half of them present only once. Selection for sequencing was limited to patients who had shown CD8+CD57+ cell expansion by flow cytometry. The sequenced sample was sorted CD4+, CD8+, or CD8+CD57+ T cells (not recorded which) from PBMCs. These receptors all stem from a human donor with aplastic anemia.

This chain connects TRBV11-2 to TRBJ2-6, with a possible D match to TRBD1 (7 bases). V lost 3 bases and J lost 0, with 15 bases in between. Germline CDR1 reads SGHAT; CDR2 reads FQNNGV. The length of the CDR3 is 18 residues. The DNA for the CDR3 is TGTGCCAGCAGCTTCAGGGGGGTACCGAACTCTGGGGCCAACGTCCTGACTTTC. Its protein is CASSFRGVPNSGANVLTF.

The chain employs TRBV15 and TRBJ1-5; D unresolved. With 1 base removed from V and 4 bases from J, the gap between germline ends came to 11 bases. The germline V gene has CDR1 LNHNV and CDR2 YYDKDF (reference sequence). This CDR3 region has 15 residues. CDR3: CATSRVLGQNQPQHF. The CDR3 nucleotides are TGTGCCACCAGCAGAGTCTTGGGCCAGAATCAGCCCCAGCATTTT.

The genes are TRBV7-6 and TRBJ1-1, with D perhaps matching TRBD1 (5 bases). Germline V gene lookup returns CDR1 SGHVS and CDR2 FNYEAQ. Trimming pared 6 bases from V and 4 bases from J, leaving 18 bases between. The CDR3 totals 15 residues. The CDR3 is CASSLGWAGRTEAFF. The CDR3 DNA sequence: TGTGCCAGCAGTCTAGGGTGGGCAGGGCGCACTGAAGCTTTCTTT.

The chain has TRBV9 and TRBJ2-4, with D possibly matching TRBD1 (5 bases). This CDR3 region has 17 residues. Germline CDR1 reads SGDLS; CDR2 reads YYNGEE. Trimming removed 3 bases from V and 6 bases from J, with 22 bases in between. The CDR3 coding sequence is TGTGCCAGCAGCGCATATCTCGGTGAGCAGGGAAGAAACATTCAGTACTTC. Residues: CASSAYLGEQGRNIQYF.

Ten or more counts support this clonotype. The chain carries TRBV4-3 and TRBJ2-7, with no clear D. In germline, CDR1 is LGHNA, CDR2 YSLEER. The CDR3 covers 17 residues. V was trimmed by 1 base and J by 1 base, leaving 17 bases between them. CDR3 in DNA: TGCGCCAGCAGCCAAGGGGCTCAGGTACAAACGTCCTACGAGCAGTACTTC. It translates to CASSQGAQVQTSYEQYF.

For this clonotype: Germline is not matched at one junction end, which may reflect a read error. V gene TRBV2 combines with J gene TRBJ2-7; 10 positions agree with TRBD1. Germline CDR1 SNHLY, CDR2 FYNNEI. The length of the CDR3 is 15 residues. Here the CDR3 DNA reads TGTGCCAGCAGAGAAGGGACAGGGGACCCCTACGAGCAGTACTTC. Translated, it gives CASREGTGDPYEQYF.

This clonotype appeared a few times. The J gene is TRBJ1-3, the V gene TRBV3-1; TRBD1 aligns across 8 bases. Trimming at V came to 3 bases and at J to 4 bases, leaving 5 bases not matched to a gene. The CDR3 consists of 15 residues. Per the germline V gene, CDR1 is LGHDT and CDR2 is YNNKEL (reference sequence). CDR3 residues: CASSQGTGAGNTIYF. The CDR3 DNA reads TGTGCCAGCAGCCAGGGGACAGGAGCCGGAAACACCATATATTTT.

This clonotype was detected only a few times. The chain has TRBV7-6 and TRBJ2-5; D is possibly TRBD1 or TRBD2 (5 bases each). The germline V gene encodes CDR1 SGHVS and CDR2 FNYEAQ. Trimming stripped 4 bases from V and 5 bases from J, with 11 bases between. There are 13 residues in the CDR3. The CDR3 bases are TGTGCCAGCAGCTCTCTCGGGACCGAGACCCAGTACTTC. As protein: CASSSLGTETQYF.

Notes on this clonotype: This could be a read error, since a much larger clone is one nucleotide away. V usage is TRBV7-9 and J usage is TRBJ1-2; 7 bases fit TRBD1. V was pared by 5 bases and J by 4 bases, with 10 bases of the junction left unmatched. This CDR3 has 15 residues. Germline V gives CDR1 SEHNR, CDR2 FQNEAQ (reference sequence). Here the CDR3 DNA reads TGTGCCAGCAGCCCCCCGCCGGGGACAGTCTATGGCTACACCTTC. Protein: CASSPPPGTVYGYTF. The entire variable domain, with the rest obtained from reference TRBV7-9 and TRBJ1-2, is as follows: DTGVSQNPRHKITKRGQNVTFRCDPISEHNRLYWYRQTLGQGPEFLTYFQNEAQLEKSRLLSDRFSAERPKGSFSTLEIQRTEQGDSAMYLCASSPPPGTVYGYTFGSGTRLTVV.

The chain joins TRBV2 to TRBJ1-4; D might be TRBD1 (5 bases). CDR3 length equals 15 residues. Trimming removed 2 bases from V and 8 bases from J, with 15 bases in between. The germline V gene encodes CDR1 SNHLY and CDR2 FYNNEI. CDR3 sequence reads: CASSEIGQRGEKLFF. For the CDR3, the DNA is TGTGCCAGCAGTGAAATCGGCCAGAGGGGCGAAAAACTGTTTTTT.

V usage is TRBV7-9 and J usage is TRBJ1-1, with 10 bases fitting TRBD1. The length of the CDR3 is 12 residues. CDR1 is SEHNR and CDR2 is FQNEAQ in the germline V gene (reference sequence). Trimming cost V 7 bases and J 6 bases; bases outside gene matches: 2. CDR3 region: CASTGQGAEAFF. The CDR3 DNA reads as TGTGCCAGCACCGGACAGGGGGCTGAAGCTTTCTTT.

The rearrangement joins TRBV24-1 to TRBJ1-3; D is unresolved. Germline lookup yields CDR1 KGHDR and CDR2 SFDVKD. With 9 bases removed from V and 0 bases from J, the gap between germline ends came to 8 bases. The CDR3 loop spans 13 amino acids. The CDR3 loop is CATSESSGNTIYF. The DNA for the CDR3 is TGTGCCACCTCAGAAAGCTCTGGAAACACCATATATTTT.

The chain has TRBV15 and TRBJ2-7, with no clear D. CDR3 length equals 16 residues. Germline V lookup: CDR1 LNHNV, CDR2 YYDKDF (reference sequence). Trimming removed 3 bases at V and 5 bases at J, with 20 bases between. The CDR3 DNA is TGTGCCACCAGCAGCTGGCGAGACCGAATCGGCCACGAGCAGTACTTC. Translating it yields CATSSWRDRIGHEQYF.

The V call is TRBV29-1, the J call TRBJ1-1; TRBD1 aligns across 8 bases. V gave up 5 bases and J gave up 5 bases; unmatched junction bases: 7. CDR1 and CDR2 (germline): SQVTM, ANQGSEA. The CDR3 has 13 residues. This chain's CDR3 is CSVIQGDGTEAFF. For the CDR3, the DNA is TGCAGCGTTATACAGGGGGATGGTACTGAAGCTTTCTTT.

V usage is TRBV7-1 and J usage is TRBJ1-2; no reliable D call. TRBV7-1 is designated an ORF whose function remains uncertain. Trimming left V 3 bases short and J 0 bases short, with 8 bases between. The CDR3 loop spans 14 amino acids. The CDR3 protein is CASSSLGANYGYTF. CDR3 coding DNA: TGTGCCAGCAGCTCGTTGGGAGCTAACTATGGCTACACCTTC.

Concerning this clonotype itself: This may arise from a read error, as a much more abundant clone is one base away. The rearrangement joins TRBV10-3 to TRBJ2-7; TRBD1 might be the D (6 bases). CDR1 and CDR2 (germline): ENHRY, SYGVKD. This CDR3 is 13 amino acids long. V was trimmed by 4 bases and J by 7 bases, leaving 14 bases between them. The CDR3 region is CAISGSDRKEQYF. The DNA for the CDR3 is TGTGCCATCAGTGGGAGTGACAGGAAAGAGCAGTACTTC.